The entry that follows covers one T cell receptor (beta chain) sequence. Its target is unknown. 13 Jbeta primers and 60 Vbeta primers were used for the PCR. Generated by immunoSEQ multiplex PCR, the TCRdb table keeps only in-frame clones and is missing some. The sample contains more than 85,000 clones, about 69% of which appear only once. The data originate from a study of cytomegalovirus exposure and HLA in healthy donors. Study findings and constraints: The study reported that TCR beta sequences accurately predicted HLA-A and HLA-B alleles in most subjects. A previous analysis found most TCR beta V segments productive roughly 87% or roughly 30% of the time.

The germline CDR1 and CDR2 sequences are MGHDK and SYGVNS. CDR3 size: 15 residues. V lost 3 bases to trimming and J lost 1 base; unmatched junction nucleotides: 2. The sequence derives from a man between 40 and 49 years old in good health and CMV-seronegative. The rearrangement uses TRBV25-1 and TRBJ2-2, with TRBD2 matching 7 bases. The specimen sequenced was PBMCs. The CDR3 nucleotides are TGTGCCAGCAGTGATTCGGGGGGGAACACCGGGGAGCTGTTTTTT. Its protein product is CASSDSGGNTGELFF.